Listed below are T cell receptor beta chains from one sample, sequenced in a study of blood T cell repertoires in COVID-19. Clones were read by immunoSEQ multiplex PCR, and TCRdb kept only the in-frame ones, dropping some. Of about 72,000 clones in the sample, approximately 86% were seen once. Source material: peripheral blood. The receptors originated from a woman in her sixties with acute or convalescent COVID-19. Both conserved end residues are part of each CDR3. A D gene is named only where the DNA matches it firmly. Not every row has a clone size; where given, it reads once, few, many or a size class.

clone_size: NA; v_call: TRBV6-5; j_call: TRBJ2-7; cdr3_length: 14; d_call: NA; cdr3_nt: TGTGCCAGCACCCAGAATGGGGGGGCCCGCGAGCAGTACTTC; cdr3_aa: CASTQNGGAREQYF
clone_size: NA; v_call: TRBV6-5; j_call: TRBJ2-1; cdr3_length: 15; d_call: NA; cdr3_nt: TGTGCCAGCAGGCCGTCAACCGGGAACAACAATGAGCAGTTCTTC; cdr3_aa: CASRPSTGNNNEQFF
clone_size: once; v_call: TRBV9; j_call: TRBJ2-7; cdr3_length: 16; d_call: TRBD2; cdr3_nt: TGTGCCAGCAGCTTTGGGACTAGCGGGGGCGGGAACGAGCAGTACTTC; cdr3_aa: CASSFGTSGGGNEQYF
clone_size: NA; v_call: TRBV9; j_call: TRBJ2-3; cdr3_length: 21; d_call: TRBD2; cdr3_nt: TGTGCCAGCAGCGTAGCTACTGGGCTAGCGGGGGGCCGGACCCCCACAGATACGCAGTATTTT; cdr3_aa: CASSVATGLAGGRTPTDTQYF
clone_size: NA; v_call: TRBV5-1; j_call: TRBJ1-6; cdr3_length: 14; d_call: NA; cdr3_nt: TGCGCCAGCAGCTTGACTCCAGGAAATTCACCCCTCCACTTT; cdr3_aa: CASSLTPGNSPLHF
clone_size: NA; v_call: TRBV5-4; j_call: TRBJ2-3; cdr3_length: 15; d_call: NA; cdr3_nt: TGTGCCAGCAGATCAGCGGGTTTTGCAGGGGATACGCAGTATTTT; cdr3_aa: CASRSAGFAGDTQYF
clone_size: few; v_call: TRBV7-2; j_call: TRBJ1-1; cdr3_length: 19; d_call: TRBD1; cdr3_nt: TGTGCCAGCAGCCCCCTAGTCAAAGGGACAGGGGATATGAACACTGAAGCTTTCTTT; cdr3_aa: CASSPLVKGTGDMNTEAFF
clone_size: NA; v_call: TRBV10-2; j_call: TRBJ1-1; cdr3_length: 15; d_call: TRBD1; cdr3_nt: TGCGCCAGCAGTGTAGCCCGGACAGGAGACACTGAAGCTTTCTTT; cdr3_aa: CASSVARTGDTEAFF
clone_size: NA; v_call: TRBV19; j_call: TRBJ1-3; cdr3_length: 16; d_call: TRBD1; cdr3_nt: TGTGCCAGTAGTACTCGACAGGGATCCGCAGGAAACACCATATATTTT; cdr3_aa: CASSTRQGSAGNTIYF
clone_size: NA; v_call: TRBV19; j_call: TRBJ2-7; cdr3_length: 14; d_call: TRBD1; cdr3_nt: TGTGCCAGTAGTTCCCGGACAGGGAGCTACGAGCAGTACTTC; cdr3_aa: CASSSRTGSYEQYF
clone_size: NA; v_call: TRBV12-5; j_call: TRBJ1-5; cdr3_length: 16; d_call: NA; cdr3_nt: TGTGCTAGTGGTTTTAGTCCAGGGGCCCTCAATCAGCCCCAGCATTTT; cdr3_aa: CASGFSPGALNQPQHF
clone_size: NA; v_call: TRBV5-1; j_call: TRBJ2-4; cdr3_length: 16; d_call: TRBD2; cdr3_nt: TGCGCCAGCAGCCCCGGGGAGGGGAAGGCCAAAAACATTCAGTACTTC; cdr3_aa: CASSPGEGKAKNIQYF
clone_size: NA; v_call: TRBV6-6; j_call: TRBJ2-5; cdr3_length: 15; d_call: TRBD2; cdr3_nt: TGTGCCAGCAGCTCCGGGACTAGGAGACAAGAGACCCAGTACTTC; cdr3_aa: CASSSGTRRQETQYF
clone_size: NA; v_call: TRBV3-1/TRBV3-2; j_call: TRBJ2-1; cdr3_length: 16; d_call: NA; cdr3_nt: TGTGCCAGCAGCCAAGTCGGCGGGGTCTCCTACAATGAGCAGTTCTTC; cdr3_aa: CASSQVGGVSYNEQFF
clone_size: once; v_call: TRBV2; j_call: TRBJ2-1; cdr3_length: 13; d_call: NA; cdr3_nt: TGTGCCAGCGGGGCCTTAATCTACAATGAGCAGTTCTTC; cdr3_aa: CASGALIYNEQFF
clone_size: NA; v_call: TRBV9; j_call: TRBJ1-1; cdr3_length: 15; d_call: NA; cdr3_nt: TGTGCCAGCAGCGCGGTTAGACAGCCGAACACTGAAGCTTTCTTT; cdr3_aa: CASSAVRQPNTEAFF
clone_size: NA; v_call: TRBV9; j_call: TRBJ1-6; cdr3_length: 15; d_call: NA; cdr3_nt: TGTGCCAGCAGCGGGGACATAGGATTCGAATCACCCCTCCACTTT; cdr3_aa: CASSGDIGFESPLHF
clone_size: NA; v_call: TRBV6-5; j_call: TRBJ2-5; cdr3_length: 14; d_call: TRBD2; cdr3_nt: TGTGCCGCAGAGACTAGCGGGGGATTAGGGACCCAGTACTTC; cdr3_aa: CAAETSGGLGTQYF
clone_size: NA; v_call: TRBV5-1; j_call: TRBJ2-7; cdr3_length: 14; d_call: NA; cdr3_nt: TGCGCCAGCAGCAGCGGAGTCCGACTCTACGAGCAGTACTTC; cdr3_aa: CASSSGVRLYEQYF
clone_size: NA; v_call: TRBV2; j_call: TRBJ1-5; cdr3_length: 14; d_call: TRBD1; cdr3_nt: TGTGCCAGCGCCAACAGGGGGGTCAATCAGCCCCAGCATTTT; cdr3_aa: CASANRGVNQPQHF
clone_size: NA; v_call: TRBV11-2; j_call: TRBJ1-3; cdr3_length: 15; d_call: NA; cdr3_nt: TGTGCCAGCAGCTTAGAGGGGGGAGCTGGAAACACCATATATTTT; cdr3_aa: CASSLEGGAGNTIYF
clone_size: NA; v_call: TRBV18; j_call: TRBJ2-3; cdr3_length: 14; d_call: TRBD2; cdr3_nt: TGTGCCAGCTTAAATAGCGGGGGCGCAGATACGCAGTATTTT; cdr3_aa: CASLNSGGADTQYF
clone_size: NA; v_call: TRBV18; j_call: TRBJ2-7; cdr3_length: 16; d_call: NA; cdr3_nt: TGTGCCAGCTCACCATCGCGGAAGACCCTACCCTACGAGCAGTACTTC; cdr3_aa: CASSPSRKTLPYEQYF
clone_size: once; v_call: TRBV12-2; j_call: TRBJ1-5; cdr3_length: 18; d_call: NA; cdr3_nt: TGTGCAAGTCGCTTATCGTCTTTCGCCGGTCGTGGCAATCAGCCCCAGCATTTT; cdr3_aa: CASRLSSFAGRGNQPQHF